These 17 T cell receptor beta chains originate from one sample sequenced in a study of T cell repertoires in cytomegalovirus infection. Their antigen targets remain unknown. Each CDR3 protein is one row after TCRdb ran MiXCR on the reads. The sample has approximately 110,000 distinct CDR3 sequences; more than 30% are singletons. This specimen consisted of CD8+ T cells from cultured PBMCs, obtained from culture after CMV antigen stimulation. The receptors derive from a human donor in good health (CMV status not recorded). Some clones in this sample may be carry-over from other donors' samples.

The V gene is TRBV5-1, the J gene TRBJ1-1; D not certain. The CDR3 spans 15 residues. The V end was cut by 0 bases, the J end by 1 base, with 10 bases between. Germline CDR1 SGHRS, CDR2 YFSETQ. This CDR3 reads CASSLALFENTEAFF. CDR3 nucleotide sequence: TGCGCCAGCAGCTTGGCCCTTTTCGAGAACACTGAAGCTTTCTTT.

This clonotype was picked up one time. The rearrangement joins TRBV27 to TRBJ1-2; 7 nucleotides agree with TRBD1. Germline loops: CDR1 MNHEY, CDR2 SMNVEV (reference sequence). The CDR3 consists of 17 residues. The J segment lost 4 bases and the V segment lost 5 bases, leaving 16 bases of the junction unmatched. The CDR3 sequence: CASSPSGPRGHAYGYTF. CDR3 in DNA: TGTGCCAGCAGTCCCTCGGGCCCTAGGGGGCATGCCTATGGCTACACCTTC.

This clonotype was observed a handful of times. The chain uses TRBV6-5 and TRBJ1-6; TRBD1 aligns across 8 bases. The V gene's germline CDR1 is MNHEY and CDR2 SVGAGI. Germline trimming cut 5 bases from V and 0 bases from J; bases unmatched to any gene: 9. The CDR3 covers 18 residues. The chain's CDR3 is CASSITGQALSYNSPLHF. Here the CDR3 DNA reads TGTGCCAGCAGTATCACGGGACAGGCCCTCTCCTATAATTCACCCCTCCACTTT.

CDR3 coding DNA: TGTGCCAGCAGAGGACTCCCACCCAATCAGCCCCAGCATTTT. It specifies CASRGLPPNQPQHF. V gene TRBV6-2 or TRBV6-3 combines with J gene TRBJ1-5; D is unclear. The CDR3 totals 14 residues. Germline V gives CDR1 MNHEY, CDR2 SVGEGT. Trimming left V 6 bases short and J 3 bases short, with 12 bases between.

This chain connects TRBV12-5 to TRBJ2-3; 9 positions agree with TRBD2. The CDR3 is made up of 16 amino acids. V was clipped by 2 bases and J by 1 base; unmatched bases: 4. The germline CDR1 and CDR2 sequences are LGHNT and FRNRAP. The CDR3 reads CASGLILAGGTDTQYF. Written as DNA, the CDR3 is TGTGCTAGTGGTTTGATCTTAGCGGGGGGCACAGATACGCAGTATTTT. The full variable domain, its missing parts supplied by reference TRBV12-5 and TRBJ2-3, is DARVTQTPRHKVTEMGQEVTMRCQPILGHNTVFWYRQTMMQGLELLAYFRNRAPLDDSGMPKDRFSAEMPDATLATLKIQPSEPRDSAVYFCASGLILAGGTDTQYFGPGTRLTVL.

This clonotype appeared a few times. The gene calls are TRBV4-2 and TRBJ2-7, with a tentative D call TRBD1 (5 bases). Deletions cut 0 bases from V and 2 bases from J, with 11 bases between. Germline-derived CDR1 and CDR2 are LGHNA and YNFKEQ. The CDR3 is made up of 15 amino acids. As DNA, the CDR3 is TGTGCCAGCAGCCAAGAAAGGCAGGGTCCCTACGAGCAGTACTTC. Protein sequence: CASSQERQGPYEQYF.

In its sample, this clonotype was seen many times. The CDR3 spells CASSLYARRDQETQYF. In DNA, the CDR3 is TGTGCCAGCAGCCTATATGCCAGGAGGGACCAAGAGACCCAGTACTTC. The chain recombines TRBV12-3 or TRBV12-4 with TRBJ2-5; tentative D call: TRBD2 (6 bases). V was trimmed by 6 bases and J by 0 bases, leaving 17 bases between them. This CDR3 region has 16 residues.

This sequence joins TRBV6-6 and TRBJ2-7; tentatively, D is TRBD1 (6 bases). Trimming shortened V by 6 bases and J by 2 bases, and 17 bases separated the two germline ends. CDR1 and CDR2 from the germline V gene are MNHNY and SVGAGI (reference sequence). The CDR3 covers 15 residues. DNA of the CDR3: TGTGCCAGCAGCATCCGAACAGGGCAGCCCTACGAGCAGTACTTC. Protein: CASSIRTGQPYEQYF.

For the CDR3, the DNA is TGTGCCACCAGCAGAGGGGCAGGGGGCGCGGAGACCCAGTACTTC. It encodes CATSRGAGGAETQYF. V and J are TRBV15 and TRBJ2-5; 8 bases are a match to TRBD1. From germline, CDR1 is LNHNV and CDR2 YYDKDF (reference sequence). CDR3 size: 15 residues. V trimming: 1 base; J trimming: 5 bases; junction bases outside the gene matches: 6.

This chain connects TRBV27 to TRBJ2-3, with D perhaps TRBD2 (5 bases). The CDR3 extends over 15 amino acids. Trimming left V 6 bases short and J 4 bases short, with 17 bases between. Germline V gives CDR1 MNHEY, CDR2 SMNVEV (reference sequence). The CDR3 sequence is CASSLLRPEADTQYF. The DNA for the CDR3 is TGTGCCAGCAGCCTCCTAAGACCGGAGGCAGATACGCAGTATTTT.

This CDR3 is CASSWGAQLYNEQFF. Written as DNA, the CDR3 is TGTGCCAGCAGTTGGGGGGCACAACTTTACAATGAGCAGTTCTTC. This sequence joins TRBV6-1 and TRBJ2-1; D possibly uses TRBD1 or TRBD2 (6 bases each). The CDR3 runs to 15 residues. V lost 5 bases to trimming and J lost 4 bases, with 15 bases between them. The germline CDR1 and CDR2 sequences are MNHNS and SASEGT.

The gene calls are TRBV6-2 or TRBV6-3 and TRBJ1-5; D gene ambiguous. This CDR3 region has 14 residues. Trimming removed 7 bases at V and 1 base at J, with 11 bases between. CDR1 and CDR2 from the germline V gene are MNHEY and SVGEGT. CDR3 protein: CASKGDLSNQPQHF. The CDR3, as DNA: TGTGCCAGCAAGGGTGACCTCAGCAATCAGCCCCAGCATTTT.

CDR3 DNA sequence: TGCGCCAGCAGTGAATATGGGCAGGCGGCGGACAATCAGCCCCAGCATTTT. This codes for CASSEYGQAADNQPQHF. This rearrangement joins TRBV10-2 to TRBJ1-5; D unresolved. The V end was cut by 3 bases, the J end by 3 bases, with 18 bases between. The CDR3 covers 17 residues. Per germline, CDR1 WSHSY and CDR2 SAAADI.

A few counts support this clonotype. This chain uses TRBV6-2 or TRBV6-3 with TRBJ1-2; D may be TRBD1 (6 bases). Trimming shortened V by 5 bases and J by 5 bases, and 18 bases separated the two germline ends. The CDR3 is 15 amino acids. Germline lookup yields CDR1 MNHEY and CDR2 SVGEGT. The CDR3 DNA reads as TGTGCCAGCAGTACCCCCGGCGGGGGGCTATATGGCTACACCTTC. The encoded protein is CASSTPGGGLYGYTF.

The rearrangement links TRBV6-6 to TRBJ1-1; tentatively, D is TRBD1 (6 bases). Germline V gene lookup returns CDR1 MNHNY and CDR2 SVGAGI (reference sequence). The CDR3 contains 16 residues. Trimming removed 0 bases at V and 1 base at J, with 12 bases between. CDR3: CASSYSMGAPNTEAFF. The CDR3 DNA is TGTGCCAGCAGTTACTCGATGGGGGCTCCGAACACTGAAGCTTTCTTT.

This clonotype came up a few times. The chain combines TRBV12-3 or TRBV12-4 with TRBJ2-7; D tentatively fits TRBD1 or TRBD2 (5 bases each). CDR3 length equals 16 residues. The germline V and J ends were trimmed by 8 bases and 3 bases, with 23 bases remaining between them. DNA for the CDR3: TGTGCCAGCCCCCGGACCGTACGGGGACGAGTCTACGAGCAGTACTTC. The encoded protein is CASPRTVRGRVYEQYF.

This clonotype has at least ten counts. This chain uses TRBV2 with TRBJ2-7; D possibly uses TRBD1 or TRBD2 (5 bases each). CDR3 length equals 12 residues. Germline CDR1 is SNHLY and CDR2 is FYNNEI. Trimming took 8 bases from V and 3 from J, leaving 11 bases between them. The DNA of the CDR3 is TGTGCCAGCGGGACCGACTACTACGAGCAGTACTTC. This encodes CASGTDYYEQYF.